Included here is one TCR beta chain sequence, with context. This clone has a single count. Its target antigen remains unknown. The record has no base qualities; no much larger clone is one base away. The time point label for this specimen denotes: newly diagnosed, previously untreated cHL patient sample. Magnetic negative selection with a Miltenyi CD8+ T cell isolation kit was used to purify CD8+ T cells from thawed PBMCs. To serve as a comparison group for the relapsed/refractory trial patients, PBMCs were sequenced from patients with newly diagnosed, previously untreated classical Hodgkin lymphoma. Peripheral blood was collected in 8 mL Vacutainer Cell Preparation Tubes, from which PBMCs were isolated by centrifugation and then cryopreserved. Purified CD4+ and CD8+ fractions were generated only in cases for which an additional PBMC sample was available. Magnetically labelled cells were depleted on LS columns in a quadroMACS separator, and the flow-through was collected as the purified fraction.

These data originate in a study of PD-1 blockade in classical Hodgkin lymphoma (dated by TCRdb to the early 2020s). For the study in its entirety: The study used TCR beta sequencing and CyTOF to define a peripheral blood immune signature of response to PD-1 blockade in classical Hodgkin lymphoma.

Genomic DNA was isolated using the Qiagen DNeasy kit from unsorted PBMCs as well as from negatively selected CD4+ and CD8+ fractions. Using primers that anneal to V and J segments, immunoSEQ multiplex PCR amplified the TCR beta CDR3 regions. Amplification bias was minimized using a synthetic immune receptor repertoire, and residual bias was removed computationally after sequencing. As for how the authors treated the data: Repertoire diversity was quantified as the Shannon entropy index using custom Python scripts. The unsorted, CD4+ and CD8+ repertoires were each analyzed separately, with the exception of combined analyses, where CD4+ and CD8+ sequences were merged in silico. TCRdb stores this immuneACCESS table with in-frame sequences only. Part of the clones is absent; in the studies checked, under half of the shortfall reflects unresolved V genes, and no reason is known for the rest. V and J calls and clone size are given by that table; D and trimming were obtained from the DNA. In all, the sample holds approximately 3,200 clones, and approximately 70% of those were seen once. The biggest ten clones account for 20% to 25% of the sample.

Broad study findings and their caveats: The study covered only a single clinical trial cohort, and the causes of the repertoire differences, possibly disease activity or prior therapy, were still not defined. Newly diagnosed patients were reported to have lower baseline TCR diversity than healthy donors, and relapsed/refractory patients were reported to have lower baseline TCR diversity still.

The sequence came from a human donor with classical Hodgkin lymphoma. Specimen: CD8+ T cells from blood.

The nucleotide sequence reads as follows: TGTGCCAGCAGTGAAGGGGCACACACAGATACGCAGTATTTT. It codes for CASSEGAHTDTQYF. The V gene is TRBV6-4 and the J gene is TRBJ2-3; the D region possibly corresponds to TRBD1 (5 bases align). The CDR3 goes from the cysteine to the phenylalanine over 14 residues. CDR3 DNA is the only sequence kept; it has 42 bases, read in frame from the first base. Via the germline V gene, CDR1 is MRHNA and CDR2 SNTAGT. V lost 3 bases and J lost 2 bases; the stretch between them is 9 bases long.